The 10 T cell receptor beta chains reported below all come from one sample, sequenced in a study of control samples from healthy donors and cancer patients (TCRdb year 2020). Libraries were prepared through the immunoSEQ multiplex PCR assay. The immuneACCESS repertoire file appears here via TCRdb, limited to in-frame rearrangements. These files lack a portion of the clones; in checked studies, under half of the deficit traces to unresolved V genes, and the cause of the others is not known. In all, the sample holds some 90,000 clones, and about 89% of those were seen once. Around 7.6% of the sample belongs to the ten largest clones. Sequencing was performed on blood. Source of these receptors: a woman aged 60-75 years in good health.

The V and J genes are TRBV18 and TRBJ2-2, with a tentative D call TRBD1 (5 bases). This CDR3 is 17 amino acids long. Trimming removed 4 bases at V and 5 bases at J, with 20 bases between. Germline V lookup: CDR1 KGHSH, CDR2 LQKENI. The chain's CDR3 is CASSLGLDAVRTGELFF. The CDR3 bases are TGTGCCAGCTCACTGGGGCTCGATGCTGTTCGGACCGGGGAGCTGTTTTTT. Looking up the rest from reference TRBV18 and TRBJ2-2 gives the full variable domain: NAGVMQNPRHLVRRRGQEARLRCSPMKGHSHVYWYRQLPEEGLKFMVYLQKENIIDESGMPKERFSAEFPKEGPSILRIQQVVRGDSAAYFCASSLGLDAVRTGELFFGEGSRLTVL.

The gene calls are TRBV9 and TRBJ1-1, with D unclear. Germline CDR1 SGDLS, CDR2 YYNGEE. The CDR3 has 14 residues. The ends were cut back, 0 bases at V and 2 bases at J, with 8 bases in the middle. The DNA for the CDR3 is TGTGCCAGCAGCGTAGAAAGGAGCAACACTGAAGCTTTCTTT. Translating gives CASSVERSNTEAFF. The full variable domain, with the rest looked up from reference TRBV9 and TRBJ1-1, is DSGVTQTPKHLITATGQRVTLRCSPRSGDLSVYWYQQSLDQGLQFLIQYYNGEERAKGNILERFSAQQFPDLHSELNLSSLELGDSALYFCASSVERSNTEAFFGQGTRLTVV.

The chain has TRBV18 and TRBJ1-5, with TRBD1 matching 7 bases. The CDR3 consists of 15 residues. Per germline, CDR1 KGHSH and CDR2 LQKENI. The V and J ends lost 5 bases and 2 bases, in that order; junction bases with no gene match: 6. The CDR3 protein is CASSITGVGNQPQHF. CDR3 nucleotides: TGTGCCAGCTCAATAACAGGGGTCGGCAATCAGCCCCAGCATTTT.

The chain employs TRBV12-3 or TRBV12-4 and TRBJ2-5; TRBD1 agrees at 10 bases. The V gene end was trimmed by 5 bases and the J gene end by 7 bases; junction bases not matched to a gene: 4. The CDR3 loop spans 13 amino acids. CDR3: CASSRDRGWTQYF. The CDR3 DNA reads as TGTGCCAGCAGTCGGGACAGGGGCTGGACCCAGTACTTC.

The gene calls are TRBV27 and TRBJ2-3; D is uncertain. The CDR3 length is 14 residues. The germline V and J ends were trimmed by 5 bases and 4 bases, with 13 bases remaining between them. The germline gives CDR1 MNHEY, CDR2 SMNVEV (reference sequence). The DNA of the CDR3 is TGTGCCAGCAGTCCAGACGCGTTGCCAGATACGCAGTATTTT. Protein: CASSPDALPDTQYF.

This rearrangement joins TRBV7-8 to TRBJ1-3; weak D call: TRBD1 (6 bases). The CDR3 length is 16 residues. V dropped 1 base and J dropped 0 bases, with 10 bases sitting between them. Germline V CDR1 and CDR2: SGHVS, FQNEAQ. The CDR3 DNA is TGTGCCAGCAGCTTAGGCAGGGGCCTCTCTGGAAACACCATATATTTT. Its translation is CASSLGRGLSGNTIYF.

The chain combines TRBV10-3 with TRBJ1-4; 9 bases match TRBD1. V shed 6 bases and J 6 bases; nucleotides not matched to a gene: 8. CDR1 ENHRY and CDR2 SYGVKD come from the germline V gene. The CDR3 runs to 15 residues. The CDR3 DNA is TGTGCCATCAGCGAGGACAGGGGCATGGATGAAAAACTGTTTTTT. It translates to CAISEDRGMDEKLFF.

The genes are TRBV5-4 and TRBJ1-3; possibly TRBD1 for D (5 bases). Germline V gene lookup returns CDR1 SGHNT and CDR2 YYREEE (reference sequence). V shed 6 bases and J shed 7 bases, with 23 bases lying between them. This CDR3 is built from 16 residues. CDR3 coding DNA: TGTGCCAGCACCCACGGAAGGGACCGACAAAGGAACACCATATATTTT. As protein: CASTHGRDRQRNTIYF. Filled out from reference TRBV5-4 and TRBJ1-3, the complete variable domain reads ETGVTQSPTHLIKTRGQQVTLRCSSQSGHNTVSWYQQALGQGPQFIFQYYREEENGRGNFPPRFSGLQFPNYSSELNVNALELDDSALYLCASTHGRDRQRNTIYFGEGSWLTVV.

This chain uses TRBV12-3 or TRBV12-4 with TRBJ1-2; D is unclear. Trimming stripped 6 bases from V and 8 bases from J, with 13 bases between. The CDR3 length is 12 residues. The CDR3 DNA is TGTGCCAGCAGAACAGCCGATAGGGGCTACACCTTC. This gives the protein CASRTADRGYTF.

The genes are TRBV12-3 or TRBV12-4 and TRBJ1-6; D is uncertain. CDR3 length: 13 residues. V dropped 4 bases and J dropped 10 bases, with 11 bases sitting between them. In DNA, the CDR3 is TGTGCCAGCAGTTCGGATCTGCAGTCACCCCTCCACTTT. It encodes CASSSDLQSPLHF.